This T cell receptor (beta chain) was recorded in a study of T-cell reconstitution after alpha-beta-depleted transplantation in children. V lost 3 bases, J lost 2 bases, and 13 bases stayed unmatched. The germline CDR1 and CDR2 sequences are SGHRS and YFSETQ. The length of the CDR3 is 17 residues. Unique molecular identifiers featured in how the TCRbeta library was prepared. Using its own MiXCR run on the PCR reads, TCRdb lists one record per CDR3 protein. The sample holds about 870,000 distinct CDR3 sequences; about 15% are singletons and the top ten take roughly 4.8%. The chain employs TRBV5-1 and TRBJ2-7, with 8 bases lining up with TRBD2. The sequence derives from a male patient between 5 and 17 years old who had a stem cell transplant for acute lymphoblastic leukemia, so the T cells may come from the graft donor. The material was PBMCs, mostly from graft donor cells, obtained 360 days after TCRalphabeta/CD19-depleted stem cell transplant. This chain's CDR3 is CASSSYYSGKFPYEQYF. The CDR3 bases are TGCGCCAGCAGCTCGTATTATAGCGGGAAGTTCCCCTACGAGCAGTACTTC.